This TCR beta chain emerged from a study of CD8+ T cells in alopecia areata. Notes on the study in general: While tofacitinib was given, many expanded lesional clones persisted in scalp and blood. Tofacitinib yielded significantly lower scalp clonality and fewer expanded CD8+ clones among the top 100.

With regard to this clone: What it recognizes is unknown.

Between the trimmed V and J ends, which lost 1 base and 5 bases, there was a span of 9 bases. Germline CDR1 LNHNV, CDR2 YYDKDF (reference sequence). The CDR3 contains 13 residues. RNA was extracted and reverse transcribed into cDNA as the sequencing template. Sequencing was performed with immunoSEQ multiplex PCR; in TCRdb, only in-frame clones are kept and a portion is missing. The sample includes about 210,000 clones, 50% to 75% of them seen just once. The treatment is: oral pan-JAK inhibitor, 5-10 mg twice daily. The chain couples TRBV15 to TRBJ2-7; TRBD1 might be the D (6 bases). Sequenced material: CD4+ T cells sorted from blood, taken at week 4, from a patient treated with tofacitinib. This TCR derives from a human donor with alopecia areata. CDR3 sequence reads: CATSRVWTDEQYF. As DNA, the CDR3 is TGTGCCACCAGCAGAGTCTGGACAGACGAGCAGTACTTC.